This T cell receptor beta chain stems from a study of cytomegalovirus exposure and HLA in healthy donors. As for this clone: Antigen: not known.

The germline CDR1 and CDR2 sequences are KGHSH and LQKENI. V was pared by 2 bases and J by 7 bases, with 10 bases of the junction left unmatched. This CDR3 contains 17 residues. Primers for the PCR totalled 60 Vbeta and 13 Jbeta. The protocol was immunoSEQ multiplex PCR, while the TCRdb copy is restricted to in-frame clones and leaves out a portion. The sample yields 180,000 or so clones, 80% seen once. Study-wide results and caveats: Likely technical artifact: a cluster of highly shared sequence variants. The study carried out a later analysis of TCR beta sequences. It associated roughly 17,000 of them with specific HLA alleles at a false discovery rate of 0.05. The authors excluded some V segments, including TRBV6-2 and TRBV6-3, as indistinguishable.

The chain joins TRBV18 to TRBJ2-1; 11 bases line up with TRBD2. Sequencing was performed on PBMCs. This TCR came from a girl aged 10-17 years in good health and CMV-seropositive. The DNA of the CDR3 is TGTGCCAGCTCACCAAGGACCGGGACTAGCGGTCATAATGAGCAGTTCTTC. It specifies CASSPRTGTSGHNEQFF.